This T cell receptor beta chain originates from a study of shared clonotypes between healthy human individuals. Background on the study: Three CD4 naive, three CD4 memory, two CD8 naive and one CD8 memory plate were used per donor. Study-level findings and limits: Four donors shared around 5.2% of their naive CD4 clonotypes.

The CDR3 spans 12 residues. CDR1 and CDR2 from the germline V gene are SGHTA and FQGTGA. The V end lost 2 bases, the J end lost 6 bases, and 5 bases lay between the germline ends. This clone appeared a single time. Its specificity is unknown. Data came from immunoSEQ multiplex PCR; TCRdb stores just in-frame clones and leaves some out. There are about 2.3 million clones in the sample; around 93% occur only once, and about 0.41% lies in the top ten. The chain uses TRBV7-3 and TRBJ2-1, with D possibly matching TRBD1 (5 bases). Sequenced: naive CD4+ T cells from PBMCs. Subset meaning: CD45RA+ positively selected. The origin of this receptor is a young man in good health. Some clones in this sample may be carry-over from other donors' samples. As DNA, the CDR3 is TGTGCCAGCAGCTTAGACAGCAATGAGCAGTTCTTC. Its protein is CASSLDSNEQFF.